This record looks at one T cell receptor beta chain sequence and its context. Additional DNA sequences in this sample encode the identical CDR3. Treatment here: oral pan-JAK inhibitor, 5-10 mg twice daily. From germline, CDR1 is GTSNPN and CDR2 SVGIG (reference sequence). The CDR3 covers 13 residues. Trimming removed 1 base from V and 2 bases from J; junction bases left unmatched: 1. Extracted RNA was reverse transcribed into cDNA, the sequencing template. Produced via immunoSEQ multiplex PCR; TCRdb's table is partial and in-frame only. The table lists over 150,000 clones, about 48% of them singletons. This sample was included in a study of CD8+ T cells in alopecia areata.

Sample: CD8+ T cells sorted from blood, taken at week 24, from a patient treated with tofacitinib. The TCR was taken from a human donor with alopecia areata. The chain uses TRBV30 and TRBJ1-1; 7 bases fit TRBD1. CDR3 residues: CAWSGTGNTEAFF. The DNA of the CDR3 is TGTGCCTGGAGTGGGACAGGAAACACTGAAGCTTTCTTT.